This T cell receptor beta chain is drawn from a study of monozygotic twins with inflammatory bowel disease. TCR libraries each used 3500 ng of total RNA. With the 5' RACE reads reprocessed, TCRdb shows one record per CDR3 protein and no DNA. Its table records 200,000 to 250,000 distinct CDR3 sequences. Whole-study findings and limits: Clonotype sharing was lower in IBD patients than healthy twins, most markedly with disease activity.

Points on this clonotype: Its antigen is not known.

Each donor supplied about 2.7 ml of blood. The germline gives CDR1 SGHRS, CDR2 YFSETQ. This CDR3 contains 14 residues. The rearrangement links TRBV5-1 to TRBJ2-2. The sequenced sample was blood. The TCR comes from a human donor with ulcerative colitis or Crohn's disease, or a healthy co-twin of an affected twin (not recorded which). The CDR3 spells CASSLNTPTGELFF.